A single sample gave rise to the 24 T cell receptor beta chains below, sequenced in a study of blood T cell repertoires in COVID-19. Method: immunoSEQ multiplex PCR; TCRdb's copy keeps in-frame clones and lacks some. This table holds roughly 500,000 clones, about 88% found once. Sequenced input: PBMCs or T cells enriched from blood (not recorded which). Receptors were obtained from a woman aged 55-75 years who had recovered from COVID-19.

This clone is a singleton in its sample. The chain links TRBV20-1 to TRBJ2-7, with TRBD1 identical over 8 bases. This CDR3 has 15 residues. V shed 3 bases and J 4 bases; nucleotides not matched to a gene: 11. Germline assignment: CDR1 DFQATT and CDR2 SNEGSKA (reference sequence). CDR3 coding DNA: TGCAGTGCTAGTCAAGTGGGGACAGGATTATACGAGCAGTACGTC. It codes for CSASQVGTGLYEQYV.

The chain uses TRBV24-1 and TRBJ2-2; a possible D gene is TRBD2 (6 bases). CDR3 length: 17 amino acids. Germline CDR1 reads KGHDR; CDR2 reads SFDVKD. V was pared by 2 bases and J by 2 bases, with 14 bases between. The CDR3 DNA follows: TGTGCCACCAGTGATTCCTCGGGACTGGCCAACACCGGGGAGCTGTTTTTT. It codes for CATSDSSGLANTGELFF.

The J gene is TRBJ1-1, the V gene TRBV4-2; no definite D call. The CDR3 contains 14 residues. The germline CDR1 and CDR2 sequences are LGHNA and YNFKEQ. Trimming removed 0 bases at V and 3 bases at J, with 8 bases between. CDR3 in amino acids: CASSQEWLYTEAFF. The CDR3 DNA reads TGTGCCAGCAGCCAAGAATGGCTGTACACTGAAGCTTTCTTT.

Only one count was recorded for this clone. This chain links TRBV2 with TRBJ1-2; D might be TRBD1 (5 bases). V lost 8 bases, J lost 7 bases, and 17 bases lay in between. The CDR3 length is 13 residues. CDR1 and CDR2 from the germline V gene are SNHLY and FYNNEI. CDR3 DNA sequence: TGTGCCAGCGGATGGAGGGGTAATAGTGGCTACACCTTC. This codes for CASGWRGNSGYTF.

This clone was counted only a few times. V usage is TRBV6-5 and J usage is TRBJ1-5; 7 positions agree with TRBD1. The CDR3 contains 15 residues. The germline CDR1 and CDR2 sequences are MNHEY and SVGAGI. V shed 1 base and J 3 bases; nucleotides not matched to a gene: 3. CDR3 nucleotide sequence: TGTGCCAGCAGTTACTGGGGACAGATCAATCAGCCCCAGCATTTT. This gives the protein CASSYWGQINQPQHF.

The rearrangement joins TRBV6-6 to TRBJ1-2, with no clear D. V lost 0 bases, J lost 9 bases, and 11 bases lay in between. The V gene's germline CDR1 is MNHNY and CDR2 SVGAGI (reference sequence). This CDR3 is 13 amino acids long. As DNA, the CDR3 is TGTGCCAGCAGTTACTCGACAAAGAGAAGCTACACCTTC. As protein: CASSYSTKRSYTF.

The chain joins TRBV9 to TRBJ2-2; D is perhaps TRBD1 (5 bases). Trimming left V 3 bases short and J 0 bases short, with 9 bases between. The CDR3 sequence is 15 residues long. CDR1 is SGDLS, CDR2 YYNGEE, per germline. The CDR3 loop reads CASSGGTSNTGELFF. CDR3 in DNA: TGTGCCAGCAGCGGGGGCACCTCGAACACCGGGGAGCTGTTTTTT.

The chain combines TRBV10-2 with TRBJ1-5; no firm D call. Germline V gene lookup returns CDR1 WSHSY and CDR2 SAAADI. V lost 2 bases to trimming and J lost 5 bases, with 10 bases between them. This CDR3 region has 14 residues. CDR3 region: CASSESAAYQPQHF. The CDR3 DNA reads as TGCGCCAGCAGTGAGAGCGCAGCCTATCAGCCCCAGCATTTT.

The CDR3 DNA sequence: TGCGCCAGCAGCTGGATGGGGGCGCAGAACACTGAAGCTTTCTTT. Residues: CASSWMGAQNTEAFF. The chain uses TRBV5-1 and TRBJ1-1; TRBD1 might be the D (6 bases). There are 15 residues in the CDR3. V was pared by 3 bases and J by 1 base, with 13 bases between. Germline loops: CDR1 SGHRS, CDR2 YFSETQ.

This chain links TRBV29-1 with TRBJ1-3, with 7 bases identical to TRBD1. Trimming cost V 6 bases and J 3 bases; bases outside gene matches: 2. CDR1 is SQVTM and CDR2 is ANQGSEA in the germline V gene. The CDR3 sequence is 12 residues long. The CDR3 protein is CSVPGGGNTIYF. For the CDR3, the DNA is TGCAGCGTCCCAGGGGGTGGAAACACCATATATTTT.

The chain recombines TRBV28 with TRBJ1-5, with D uncertain. The V end lost 7 bases, the J end lost 2 bases, and 12 bases lay between the germline ends. Germline CDR1 reads MDHEN; CDR2 reads SYDVKM. The CDR3 runs 14 residues. CDR3 nucleotides: TGTGCCAGCAAGGAGGCGACCCGCAATCAGCCCCAGCATTTT. Protein sequence: CASKEATRNQPQHF.

This sequence joins TRBV2 and TRBJ1-2; 7 positions match TRBD1. The CDR3 length is 15 residues. The V and J ends lost 7 bases and 4 bases, in that order; junction bases with no gene match: 12. Germline V gives CDR1 SNHLY, CDR2 FYNNEI. CDR3 coding DNA: TGTGCCAGCAACTTCGGGACAGTTGACCTCTATGGCTACACCTTC. Translating it yields CASNFGTVDLYGYTF.

This chain connects TRBV18 to TRBJ2-3; the match to TRBD1 covers 10 bases. Trimming at V came to 0 bases and at J to 7 bases, leaving 7 bases not matched to a gene. This CDR3 spans 16 amino acids. CDR1 KGHSH and CDR2 LQKENI come from the germline V gene. The CDR3, as DNA: TGTGCCAGCTCACCACCGACAGGGGGCGCGGGGAATACGCAGTATTTT. Translated: CASSPPTGGAGNTQYF.

This chain joins TRBV7-7 and TRBJ2-2, with 11 bases fitting TRBD2. The CDR3 loop spans 17 amino acids. Germline-derived CDR1 and CDR2 are SSHAT and FNYEAQ (reference sequence). With V trimmed by 6 bases and J by 4 bases, 10 bases remained unmatched. DNA of the CDR3: TGTGCCAGCAGTAGGATAGCGGGGGGGCCGGGCACCGGGGAGCTGTTTTTT. Translated, it gives CASSRIAGGPGTGELFF. The full variable domain, with the rest looked up from reference TRBV7-7 and TRBJ2-2, is GAGVSQSPRYKVTKRGQDVTLRCDPISSHATLYWYQQALGQGPEFLTYFNYEAQPDKSGLPSDRFSAERPEGSISTLTIQRTEQRDSAMYRCASSRIAGGPGTGELFFGEGSRLTVL.

This clone is a singleton in its sample. The chain has TRBV27 and TRBJ2-2, with D uncertain. This CDR3 is 13 amino acids long. Trimming left V 3 bases short and J 4 bases short, with 6 bases between. Germline assignment: CDR1 MNHEY and CDR2 SMNVEV (reference sequence). CDR3 amino acids: CASSFASTGELFF. The CDR3, as DNA: TGTGCCAGCAGTTTCGCGAGCACCGGGGAGCTGTTTTTT.

The gene calls are TRBV3-1 (or the pseudogene TRBV3-2) and TRBJ1-2; a possible D gene is TRBD1 (5 bases). Germline V gene lookup returns CDR1 LGHDT and CDR2 YNNKEL (reference sequence). The CDR3 length is 15 residues. Trimming took off 0 bases at V and 4 bases at J, with 12 bases between the two ends. The CDR3 region is CASSQDRQQAYGYTF. The CDR3 DNA is TGTGCCAGCAGCCAAGATCGCCAACAGGCCTATGGCTACACCTTC.

A word on this clone: Distinct nucleotide sequences in the sample also encode this CDR3. The V gene is TRBV5-4, the J gene TRBJ2-3; 10 nucleotides line up with TRBD2. The CDR3 consists of 15 residues. V shed 4 bases and J 1 base; nucleotides not matched to a gene: 3. Germline V gene sequence: CDR1 SGHNT, CDR2 YYREEE (reference sequence). In DNA form, the CDR3 reads TGTGCCAGCAGCCCCCTAGCGGGAGGCACAGATACGCAGTATTTT. Its protein is CASSPLAGGTDTQYF. The complete variable domain, with remaining parts taken from reference TRBV5-4 and TRBJ2-3, reads ETGVTQSPTHLIKTRGQQVTLRCSSQSGHNTVSWYQQALGQGPQFIFQYYREEENGRGNFPPRFSGLQFPNYSSELNVNALELDDSALYLCASSPLAGGTDTQYFGPGTRLTVL.

The rearrangement joins TRBV19 to TRBJ1-2, with 7 bases that match TRBD1. CDR3 size: 15 residues. Germline V gene lookup returns CDR1 LNHDA and CDR2 SQIVND (reference sequence). Unmatched junction bases numbered 14, after V lost 7 bases and J lost 6 bases. The CDR3 DNA follows: TGTGCCAGTACCGCGACAAGGAACAGGGGTAATGGCTACACCTTC. Amino acids: CASTATRNRGNGYTF.

The chain combines TRBV6-5 with TRBJ1-5; the D gene is possibly TRBD1 (6 bases). The V gene lost 6 bases and the J gene lost 6 bases, with 18 bases spanning the gap. This CDR3 comprises 15 residues. Germline values: CDR1 MNHEY, CDR2 SVGAGI. The CDR3 loop is CASSVNRERLQPQHF. The CDR3 nucleotides are TGTGCCAGCAGCGTGAACAGGGAAAGGCTTCAGCCCCAGCATTTT.

The rearrangement uses TRBV3-1 (or the pseudogene TRBV3-2) and TRBJ2-5; TRBD2 agrees at 12 bases. The CDR3 runs 15 residues. Germline lookup yields CDR1 LGHDT and CDR2 YNNKEL (reference sequence). V dropped 5 bases and J dropped 4; count of bases not matched to a gene: 5. CDR3 amino acids: CASSVLAGGAETQYF. The CDR3 region has the DNA TGTGCCAGCAGCGTCCTAGCGGGGGGGGCAGAGACCCAGTACTTC.

CDR3 DNA: TGTGCCAGCAGTTTACTTCTAACCGAGGAAGCTTTCTTT. Its protein is CASSLLLTEEAFF. The chain links TRBV12-3 or TRBV12-4 to TRBJ1-1; D call uncertain. V was cut by 2 bases and J by 8 bases, with 12 bases left in between. CDR3 length: 13 amino acids.

The CDR3 loop is CASSPPRRRQTEAFF. The CDR3 bases are TGTGCCAGCTCACCACCCCGACGCAGACAAACTGAAGCTTTCTTT. The chain couples TRBV18 to TRBJ1-1, with unresolved D. The CDR3 spans 15 residues. Trimming left V 0 bases short and J 5 bases short, with 13 bases between. Germline CDR1 KGHSH, CDR2 LQKENI.

Note on this clone: One end of the junction varies from germline; a read error may be responsible. The chain couples TRBV7-2 to TRBJ1-3, with TRBD1 matching over 9 bases. Germline V lookup: CDR1 SGHTA, CDR2 FQGNSA. The CDR3 is 17 residues long. As DNA, the CDR3 is TGTGCCAGCAGCCCTCGGACAGGGGCATTCTCTGGAAACACTATATATTTT. Protein product: CASSPRTGAFSGNTIYF.

V is TRBV2 and J is TRBJ2-6; possible D gene TRBD1, 5 bases. The germline V gene encodes CDR1 SNHLY and CDR2 FYNNEI. CDR3 length equals 15 residues. V lost 6 bases, J lost 0 bases, and 9 bases lay in between. The CDR3 DNA reads as TGTGCCAGCAGATGGACAAACTCTGGGGCCAACGTCCTGACTTTC. Encoded protein: CASRWTNSGANVLTF. Looking up the rest from reference TRBV2 and TRBJ2-6 gives the full variable domain: EPEVTQTPSHQVTQMGQEVILRCVPISNHLYFYWYRQILGQKVEFLVSFYNNEISEKSEIFDDQFSVERPDGSNFTLKIRSTKLEDSAMYFCASRWTNSGANVLTFGAGSRLTVL.